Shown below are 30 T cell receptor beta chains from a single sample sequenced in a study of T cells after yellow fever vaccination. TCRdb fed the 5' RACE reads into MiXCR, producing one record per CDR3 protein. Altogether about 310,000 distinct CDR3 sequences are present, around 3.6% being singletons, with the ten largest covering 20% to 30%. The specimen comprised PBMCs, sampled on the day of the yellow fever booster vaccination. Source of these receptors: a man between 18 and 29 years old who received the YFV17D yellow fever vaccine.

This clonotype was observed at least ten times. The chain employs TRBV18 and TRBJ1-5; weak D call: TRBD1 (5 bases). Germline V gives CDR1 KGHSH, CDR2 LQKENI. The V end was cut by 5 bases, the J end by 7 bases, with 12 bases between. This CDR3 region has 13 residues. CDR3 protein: CASSLGGGQPQHF. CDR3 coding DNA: TGTGCCAGCTCATTGGGCGGGGGGCAGCCCCAGCATTTT.

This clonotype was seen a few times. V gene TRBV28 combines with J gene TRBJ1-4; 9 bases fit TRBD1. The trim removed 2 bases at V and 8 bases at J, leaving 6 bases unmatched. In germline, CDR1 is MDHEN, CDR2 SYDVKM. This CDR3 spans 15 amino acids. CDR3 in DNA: TGTGCCAGCAGTTTAGTTCCCGGACAGGGGGAAAAACTGTTTTTT. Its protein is CASSLVPGQGEKLFF.

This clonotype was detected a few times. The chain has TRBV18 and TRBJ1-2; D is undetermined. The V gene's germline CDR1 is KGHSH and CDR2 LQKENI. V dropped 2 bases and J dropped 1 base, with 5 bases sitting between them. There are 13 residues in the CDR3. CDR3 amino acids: CASSPWDNYGYTF. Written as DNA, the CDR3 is TGTGCCAGCTCACCATGGGATAACTATGGCTACACCTTC.

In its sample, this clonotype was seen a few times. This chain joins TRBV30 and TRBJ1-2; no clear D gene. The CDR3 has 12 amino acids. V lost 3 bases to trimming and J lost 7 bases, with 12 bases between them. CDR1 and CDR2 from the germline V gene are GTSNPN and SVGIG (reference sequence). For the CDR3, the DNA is TGTGCCTGGAGCGACGGATCGGGTGGCTACACCTTC. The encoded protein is CAWSDGSGGYTF.

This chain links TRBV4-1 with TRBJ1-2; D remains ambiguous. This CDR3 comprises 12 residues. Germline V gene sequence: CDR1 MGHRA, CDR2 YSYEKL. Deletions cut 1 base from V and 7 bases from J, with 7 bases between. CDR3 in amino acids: CASSQGTLGYTF. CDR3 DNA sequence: TGCGCCAGCAGCCAAGGAACCCTTGGCTACACCTTC.

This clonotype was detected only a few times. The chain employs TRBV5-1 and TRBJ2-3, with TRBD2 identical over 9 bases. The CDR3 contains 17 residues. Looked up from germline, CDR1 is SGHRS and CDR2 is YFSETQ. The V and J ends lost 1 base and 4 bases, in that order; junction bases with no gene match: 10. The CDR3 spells CASSLRGSGGSSDTQYF. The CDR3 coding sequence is TGCGCCAGCAGCTTGAGGGGCAGCGGGGGGTCCTCAGATACGCAGTATTTT.

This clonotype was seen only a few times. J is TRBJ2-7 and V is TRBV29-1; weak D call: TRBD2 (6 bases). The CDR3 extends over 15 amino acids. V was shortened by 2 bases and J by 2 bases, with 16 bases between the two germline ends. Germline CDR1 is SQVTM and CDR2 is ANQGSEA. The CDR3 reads CSVEKSGLNTYEQYF. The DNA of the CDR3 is TGCAGCGTTGAAAAATCGGGACTGAATACCTACGAGCAGTACTTC.

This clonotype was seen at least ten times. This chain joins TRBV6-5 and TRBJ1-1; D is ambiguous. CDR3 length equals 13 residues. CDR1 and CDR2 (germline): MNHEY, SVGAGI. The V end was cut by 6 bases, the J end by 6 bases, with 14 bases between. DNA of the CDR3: TGTGCCAGCAGCCGCGGACCGGACGCTGAAGCTTTCTTT. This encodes CASSRGPDAEAFF.

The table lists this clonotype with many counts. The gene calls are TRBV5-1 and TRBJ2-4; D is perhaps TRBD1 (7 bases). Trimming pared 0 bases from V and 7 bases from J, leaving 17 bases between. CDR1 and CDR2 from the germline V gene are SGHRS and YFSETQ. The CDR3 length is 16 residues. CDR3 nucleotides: TGCGCCAGCAGCTTGGCCGTACGACAGGGAGGTAACATTCAGTACTTC. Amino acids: CASSLAVRQGGNIQYF.

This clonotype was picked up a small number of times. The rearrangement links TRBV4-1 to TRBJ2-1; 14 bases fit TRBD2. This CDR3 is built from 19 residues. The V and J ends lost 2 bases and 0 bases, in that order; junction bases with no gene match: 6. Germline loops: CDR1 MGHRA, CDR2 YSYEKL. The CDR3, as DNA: TGCGCCAGCAGCCAACCCGGGACTAGCGGGGGCCGCTCCTACAATGAGCAGTTCTTC. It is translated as CASSQPGTSGGRSYNEQFF.

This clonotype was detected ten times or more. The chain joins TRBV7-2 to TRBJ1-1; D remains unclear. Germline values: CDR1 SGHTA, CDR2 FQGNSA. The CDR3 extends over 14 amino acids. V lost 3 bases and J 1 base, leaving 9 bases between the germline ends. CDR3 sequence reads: CASSFSTSNTEAFF. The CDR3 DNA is TGTGCCAGCAGCTTTTCCACCTCGAACACTGAAGCTTTCTTT.

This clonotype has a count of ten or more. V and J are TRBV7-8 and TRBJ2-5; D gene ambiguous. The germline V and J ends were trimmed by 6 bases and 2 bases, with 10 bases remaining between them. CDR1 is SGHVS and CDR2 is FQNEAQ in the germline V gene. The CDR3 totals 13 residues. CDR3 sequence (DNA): TGTGCCAGCAGACCCACCTCACAAGAGACCCAGTACTTC. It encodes CASRPTSQETQYF.

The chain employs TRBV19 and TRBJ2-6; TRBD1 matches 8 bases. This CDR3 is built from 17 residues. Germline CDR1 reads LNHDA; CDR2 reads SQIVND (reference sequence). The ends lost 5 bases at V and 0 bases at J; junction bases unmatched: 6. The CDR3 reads CASSRETGDSGANVLTF. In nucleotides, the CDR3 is TGTGCCAGTAGTCGGGAGACAGGGGACTCTGGGGCCAACGTCCTGACTTTC.

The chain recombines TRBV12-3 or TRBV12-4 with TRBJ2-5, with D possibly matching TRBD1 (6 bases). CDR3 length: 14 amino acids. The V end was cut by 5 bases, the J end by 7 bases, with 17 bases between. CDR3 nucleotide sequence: TGTGCCAGCAGTACTAACAGGGCTCGGGGGACCCAGTACTTC. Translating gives CASSTNRARGTQYF.

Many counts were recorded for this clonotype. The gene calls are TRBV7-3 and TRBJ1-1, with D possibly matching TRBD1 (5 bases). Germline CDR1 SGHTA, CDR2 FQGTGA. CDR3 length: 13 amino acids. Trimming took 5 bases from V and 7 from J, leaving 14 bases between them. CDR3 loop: CASSPGGTGEAFF. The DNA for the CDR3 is TGTGCCAGCAGCCCGGGGGGGACCGGTGAAGCTTTCTTT.

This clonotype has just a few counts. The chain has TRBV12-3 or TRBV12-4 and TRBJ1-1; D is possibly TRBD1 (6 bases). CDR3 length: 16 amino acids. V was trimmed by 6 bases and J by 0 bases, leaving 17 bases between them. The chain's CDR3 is CASRQLGQRVNTEAFF. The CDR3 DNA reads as TGTGCCAGCAGACAACTGGGACAACGGGTGAACACTGAAGCTTTCTTT.

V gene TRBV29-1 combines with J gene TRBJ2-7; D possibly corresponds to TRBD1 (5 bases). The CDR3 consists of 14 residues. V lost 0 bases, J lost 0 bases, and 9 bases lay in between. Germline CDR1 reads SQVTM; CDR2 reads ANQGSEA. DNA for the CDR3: TGCAGCGTTGAAGATCCAGACAGCTCCTACGAGCAGTACTTC. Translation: CSVEDPDSSYEQYF.

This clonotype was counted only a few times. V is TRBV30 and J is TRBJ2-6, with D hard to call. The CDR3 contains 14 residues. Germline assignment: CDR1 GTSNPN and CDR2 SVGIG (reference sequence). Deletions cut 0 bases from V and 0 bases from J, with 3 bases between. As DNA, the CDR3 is TGTGCCTGGAGTGTTTTCTCTGGGGCCAACGTCCTGACTTTC. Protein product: CAWSVFSGANVLTF.

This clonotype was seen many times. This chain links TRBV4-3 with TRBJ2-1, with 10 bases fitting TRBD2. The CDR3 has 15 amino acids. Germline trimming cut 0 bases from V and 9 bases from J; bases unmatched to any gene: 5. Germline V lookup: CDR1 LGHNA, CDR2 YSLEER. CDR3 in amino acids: CASSQDERGGGEQFF. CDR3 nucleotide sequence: TGCGCCAGCAGCCAAGATGAGCGGGGGGGCGGTGAGCAGTTCTTC.

CDR3 loop: CAISESKWGGRDTGELFF. The CDR3 bases are TGTGCCATCAGTGAGTCGAAGTGGGGGGGGCGCGACACCGGGGAGCTGTTTTTT. The rearrangement links TRBV10-3 to TRBJ2-2; maybe TRBD2 (7 bases). V dropped 0 bases and J dropped 3 bases, with 17 bases sitting between them. The CDR3 extends over 18 amino acids. Looked up from germline, CDR1 is ENHRY and CDR2 is SYGVKD.

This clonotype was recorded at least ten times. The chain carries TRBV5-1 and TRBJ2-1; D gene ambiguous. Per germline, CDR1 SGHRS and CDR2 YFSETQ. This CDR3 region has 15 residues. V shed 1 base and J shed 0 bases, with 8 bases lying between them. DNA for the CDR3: TGCGCCAGCAGCTTGTCACAGACCTCCTACAATGAGCAGTTCTTC. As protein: CASSLSQTSYNEQFF.

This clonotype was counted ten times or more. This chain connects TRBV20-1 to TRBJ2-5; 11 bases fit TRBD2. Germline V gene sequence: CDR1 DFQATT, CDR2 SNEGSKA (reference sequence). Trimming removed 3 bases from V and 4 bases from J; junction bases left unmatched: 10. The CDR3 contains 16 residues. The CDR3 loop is CSASVSGGAGLETQYF. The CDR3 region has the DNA TGCAGTGCTAGCGTTAGCGGGGGGGCCGGTCTAGAGACCCAGTACTTC.

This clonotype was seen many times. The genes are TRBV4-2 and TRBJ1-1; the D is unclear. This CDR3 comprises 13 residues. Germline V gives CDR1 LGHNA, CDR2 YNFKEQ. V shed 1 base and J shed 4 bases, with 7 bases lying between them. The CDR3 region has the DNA TGTGCCAGCAGCCAAGCTGACGTCACTGAAGCTTTCTTT. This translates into CASSQADVTEAFF.

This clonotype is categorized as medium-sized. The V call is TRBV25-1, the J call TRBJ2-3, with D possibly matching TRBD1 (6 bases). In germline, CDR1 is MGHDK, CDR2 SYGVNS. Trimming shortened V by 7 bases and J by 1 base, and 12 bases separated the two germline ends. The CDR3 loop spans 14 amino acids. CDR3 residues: CASTSGAGTDTQYF. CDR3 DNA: TGTGCCAGCACATCAGGGGCTGGCACAGATACGCAGTATTTT.

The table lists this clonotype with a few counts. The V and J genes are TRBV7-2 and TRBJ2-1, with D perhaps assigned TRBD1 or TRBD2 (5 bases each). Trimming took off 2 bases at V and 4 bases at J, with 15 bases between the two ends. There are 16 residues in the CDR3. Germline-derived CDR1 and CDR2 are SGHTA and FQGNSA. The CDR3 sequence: CASSLWGTLMYNEQFF. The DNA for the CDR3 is TGTGCCAGCAGCTTATGGGGGACCCTCATGTACAATGAGCAGTTCTTC.

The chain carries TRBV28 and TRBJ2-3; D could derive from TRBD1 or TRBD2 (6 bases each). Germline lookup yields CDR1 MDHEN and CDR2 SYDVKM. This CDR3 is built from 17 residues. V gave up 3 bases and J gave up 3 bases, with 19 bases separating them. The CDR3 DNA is TGTGCCAGCAGTTTGGTTCGTAGTACAGGGAGGACAGATACGCAGTATTTT. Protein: CASSLVRSTGRTDTQYF.

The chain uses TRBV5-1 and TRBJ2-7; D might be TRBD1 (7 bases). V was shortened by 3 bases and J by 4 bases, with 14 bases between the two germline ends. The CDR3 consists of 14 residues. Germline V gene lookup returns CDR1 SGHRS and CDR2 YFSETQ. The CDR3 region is CASSYLTGRYEQYF. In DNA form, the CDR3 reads TGCGCCAGCAGCTACCTGACAGGGAGGTACGAGCAGTACTTC.

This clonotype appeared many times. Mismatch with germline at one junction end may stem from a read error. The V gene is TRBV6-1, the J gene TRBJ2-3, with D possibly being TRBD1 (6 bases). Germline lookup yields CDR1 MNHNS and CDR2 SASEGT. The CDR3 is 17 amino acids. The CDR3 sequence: CASCEVVGTYPPDTQYF. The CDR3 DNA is TGTGCCAGCTGTGAAGTGGTGGGGACATACCCCCCAGATACGCAGTATTTT.

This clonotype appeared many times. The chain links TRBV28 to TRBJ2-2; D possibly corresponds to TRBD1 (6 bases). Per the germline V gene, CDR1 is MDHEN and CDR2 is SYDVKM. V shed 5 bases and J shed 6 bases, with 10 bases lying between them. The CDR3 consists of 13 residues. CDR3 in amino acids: CASSTGLAGELFF. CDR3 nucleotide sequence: TGTGCCAGCAGTACAGGGTTGGCCGGGGAGCTGTTTTTT.

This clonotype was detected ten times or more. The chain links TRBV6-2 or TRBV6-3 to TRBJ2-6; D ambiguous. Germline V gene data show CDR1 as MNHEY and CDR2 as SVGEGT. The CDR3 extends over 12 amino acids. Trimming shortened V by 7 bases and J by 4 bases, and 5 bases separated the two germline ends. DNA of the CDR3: TGTGCCAGCAATCCCGGGGCCAACGTCCTGACTTTC. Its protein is CASNPGANVLTF.